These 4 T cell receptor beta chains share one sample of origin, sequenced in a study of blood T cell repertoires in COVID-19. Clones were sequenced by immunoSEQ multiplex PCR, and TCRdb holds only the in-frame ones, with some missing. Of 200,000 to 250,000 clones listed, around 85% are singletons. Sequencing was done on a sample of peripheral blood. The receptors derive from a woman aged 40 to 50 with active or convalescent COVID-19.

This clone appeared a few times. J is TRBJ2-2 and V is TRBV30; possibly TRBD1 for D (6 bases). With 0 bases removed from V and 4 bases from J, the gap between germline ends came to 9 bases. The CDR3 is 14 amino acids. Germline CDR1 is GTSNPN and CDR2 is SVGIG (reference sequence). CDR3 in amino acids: CAWSVTRGTGELFF. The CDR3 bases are TGTGCCTGGAGTGTAACCAGGGGCACCGGGGAGCTGTTTTTT.

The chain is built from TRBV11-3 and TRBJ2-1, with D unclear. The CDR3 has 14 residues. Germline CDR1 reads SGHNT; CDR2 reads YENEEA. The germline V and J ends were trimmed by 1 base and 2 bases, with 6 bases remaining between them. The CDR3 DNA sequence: TGTGCCAGCAGCTTAGGTCCAGCCTACAATGAGCAGTTCTTC. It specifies CASSLGPAYNEQFF.

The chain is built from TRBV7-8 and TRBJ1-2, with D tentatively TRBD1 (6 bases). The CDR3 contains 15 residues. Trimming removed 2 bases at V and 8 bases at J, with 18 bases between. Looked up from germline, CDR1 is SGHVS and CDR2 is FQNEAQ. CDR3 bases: TGTGCCAGCAGCTTATTATTGGACAGTCCCTTAGGCTACACCTTC. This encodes CASSLLLDSPLGYTF.

The CDR3 loop is CAISESLARDTQYF. The CDR3 DNA reads as TGTGCCATCAGTGAGTCACTAGCGAGGGATACGCAGTATTTT. The chain has TRBV10-3 and TRBJ2-3, with 7 bases that match TRBD2. The CDR3 runs 14 residues. V shed 0 bases, J shed 6 bases, and the junction held 3 bases outside the gene matches. CDR1 and CDR2 (germline): ENHRY, SYGVKD.